The 28 T cell receptor beta chains listed next were all sequenced from one sample in a study of blood T cell repertoires in COVID-19. The repertoire was sequenced with immunoSEQ multiplex PCR; TCRdb's copy has only in-frame clones and lacks some. The repertoire consists of 300,000 to 350,000 clones, with nearly 90% occurring once and the leading ten covering roughly 1%. Sequenced: peripheral blood. Receptor source: a woman in her thirties or forties with COVID-19, enrolled during active disease.

The CDR3 DNA follows: TGTGCCTGGAATCTAAATAATTCACCCCTCCACTTT. It encodes CAWNLNNSPLHF. The chain recombines TRBV30 with TRBJ1-6; D gene unclear. This CDR3 is built from 12 residues. V was pared by 4 bases and J by 5 bases, with 6 bases between. Germline CDR1 and CDR2: GTSNPN and SVGIG (reference sequence).

The rearrangement links TRBV4-3 to TRBJ2-2, with TRBD2 identical over 13 bases. Germline V gives CDR1 LGHNA, CDR2 YSLEER. V lost 3 bases, J lost 8 bases, and 3 bases stayed unmatched. The CDR3 is 15 residues long. The chain's CDR3 is CASSQGTSGTGELFF. The CDR3 bases are TGCGCCAGCAGCCAGGGGACTAGCGGGACGGGGGAGCTGTTTTTT.

The rearrangement joins TRBV12-3 or TRBV12-4 to TRBJ1-2; no clear D. This CDR3 region has 13 residues. Trimming removed 3 bases at V and 6 bases at J, with 11 bases between. For the CDR3, the DNA is TGTGCCAGCAGTTTCAACAGCGGGAATGGCTACACCTTC. Translated, it gives CASSFNSGNGYTF.

V and J are TRBV6-1 and TRBJ2-3, with 8 bases identical to TRBD1. Germline CDR1 MNHNS, CDR2 SASEGT. V lost 8 bases, J lost 4 bases, and 5 bases stayed unmatched. The CDR3 runs to 13 residues. CDR3 sequence reads: CASGGQVPDTQYF. Written as DNA, the CDR3 is TGTGCCAGCGGGGGACAGGTGCCAGATACGCAGTATTTT.

The rearrangement links TRBV7-2 to TRBJ1-2; D perhaps matches TRBD1 (5 bases). This CDR3 spans 15 amino acids. Germline values: CDR1 SGHTA, CDR2 FQGNSA. Trimming shortened V by 1 base and J by 0 bases, and 9 bases separated the two germline ends. CDR3 region: CASSLGGLANYGYTF. CDR3 nucleotide sequence: TGTGCCAGCAGCTTAGGGGGCCTAGCTAACTATGGCTACACCTTC.

This sequence joins TRBV4-3 and TRBJ1-6; 7 bases fit TRBD1. This CDR3 region has 20 residues. Trimming at V came to 0 bases and at J to 0 bases, leaving 11 bases not matched to a gene. The V gene's germline CDR1 is LGHNA and CDR2 YSLEER. The CDR3 DNA reads TGCGCCAGCAGCCAAGAAATGGGGTTGACAGGGCGCTCCTATAATTCACCCCTCCACTTT. Translation gives CASSQEMGLTGRSYNSPLHF.

The chain carries TRBV28 and TRBJ1-5; D call uncertain. V lost 1 base and J 0 bases, leaving 7 bases between the germline ends. The germline V gene encodes CDR1 MDHEN and CDR2 SYDVKM. The CDR3 sequence is 15 residues long. The CDR3 sequence is CASSLYRGSNQPQHF. The CDR3 DNA follows: TGTGCCAGCAGTTTATACCGGGGTAGCAATCAGCCCCAGCATTTT.

V usage is TRBV4-3 and J usage is TRBJ1-4; D not resolved. This CDR3 region has 15 residues. Germline CDR1 and CDR2: LGHNA and YSLEER. Trimming cost V 3 bases and J 3 bases, with 11 bases left between them. The CDR3 region has the DNA TGCGCCAGCAGCCAGGACTACGGGGCTAATGAAAAACTGTTTTTT. This codes for CASSQDYGANEKLFF.

This chain uses TRBV6-5 with TRBJ2-6; D gene ambiguous. CDR1 is MNHEY, CDR2 SVGAGI, per germline. CDR3 length: 16 residues. V shed 2 bases and J shed 0 bases, with 8 bases lying between them. In DNA form, the CDR3 reads TGTGCCAGCAGTTACGAGCCGATCTCTGGGGCCAACGTCCTGACTTTC. Its translation is CASSYEPISGANVLTF.

The gene calls are TRBV24-1 and TRBJ2-1; a possible D gene is TRBD2 (5 bases). CDR1 is KGHDR, CDR2 SFDVKD, per germline. Trimming took off 5 bases at V and 4 bases at J, with 8 bases between the two ends. The length of the CDR3 is 13 residues. As DNA, the CDR3 is TGTGCCACCAGTGCCGGGGTATACAATGAGCAGTTCTTC. Amino acid sequence: CATSAGVYNEQFF.

For the CDR3, the DNA is TGTGCCAGCAGGGGGAGTGAGGTCACTGAAGCTTTCTTT. This encodes CASRGSEVTEAFF. The genes are TRBV6-6 and TRBJ1-1, with D unclear. This CDR3 is built from 13 residues. The V gene's germline CDR1 is MNHNY and CDR2 SVGAGI (reference sequence). V was cut by 6 bases and J by 4 bases, with 12 bases left in between.

The V call is TRBV24-1, the J call TRBJ2-1, with 9 bases identical to TRBD2. The trim removed 2 bases at V and 7 bases at J, leaving 2 bases unmatched. CDR3 length: 14 amino acids. The germline V gene encodes CDR1 KGHDR and CDR2 SFDVKD. The CDR3 here is CATSDSLAGNEQFF. DNA for the CDR3: TGTGCCACCAGTGATTCACTAGCGGGTAATGAGCAGTTCTTC.

This sequence joins TRBV10-3 and TRBJ2-2, with 11 bases lining up with TRBD2. The CDR3 contains 15 residues. Trimming cost V 3 bases and J 7 bases; bases outside gene matches: 4. Per germline, CDR1 ENHRY and CDR2 SYGVKD. For the CDR3, the DNA is TGTGCCATCAGTGATCTAGCGGGGGGATACGGGGAGCTGTTTTTT. Translation: CAISDLAGGYGELFF.

This rearrangement joins TRBV5-1 to TRBJ1-2; D possibly corresponds to TRBD1 (5 bases). The germline V gene encodes CDR1 SGHRS and CDR2 YFSETQ. CDR3 size: 14 residues. Trimming removed 0 bases at V and 8 bases at J, with 14 bases between. CDR3 amino acids: CASSLVPGVSGYTF. Here the CDR3 DNA reads TGCGCCAGCAGCTTGGTCCCGGGGGTAAGCGGCTACACCTTC.

The CDR3 region is CASSFGPDINQPQHF. The CDR3 DNA reads TGTGCCAGCAGCTTTGGACCGGACATAAATCAGCCCCAGCATTTT. The chain links TRBV7-9 to TRBJ1-5; D might be TRBD1 (5 bases). The germline V gene has CDR1 SEHNR and CDR2 FQNEAQ (reference sequence). The V and J ends lost 3 bases and 4 bases respectively, with 13 bases between them. The length of the CDR3 is 15 residues.

The V gene is TRBV28, the J gene TRBJ1-3; D possibly corresponds to TRBD1 (6 bases). The germline CDR1 and CDR2 sequences are MDHEN and SYDVKM. The germline V and J ends were trimmed by 4 bases and 0 bases, with 13 bases remaining between them. The CDR3 runs 16 residues. CDR3 sequence: CASSSTDRSSGNTIYF. Written as DNA, the CDR3 is TGTGCCAGCAGTTCAACTGACAGGTCCTCTGGAAACACCATATATTTT.

The V gene is TRBV7-6, the J gene TRBJ2-7; 8 nucleotides match TRBD1. The V gene end was trimmed by 5 bases and the J gene end by 0 bases; junction bases not matched to a gene: 6. Germline values: CDR1 SGHVS, CDR2 FNYEAQ. CDR3 size: 15 residues. Here the CDR3 reads CASSLRTGTSYEQYF. Written as DNA, the CDR3 is TGTGCCAGCAGCCTGAGGACAGGGACCTCCTACGAGCAGTACTTC.

The rearrangement joins TRBV6-2 or TRBV6-3 to TRBJ2-7; TRBD2 is a possible D gene (5 bases). The CDR3 extends over 14 amino acids. The germline V gene encodes CDR1 MNHEY and CDR2 SVGEGT. Trimming took 6 bases from V and 5 from J, leaving 17 bases between them. CDR3 sequence reads: CASSQTNWVHEQYF. In nucleotides, the CDR3 is TGTGCCAGCAGCCAGACTAATTGGGTACACGAGCAGTACTTC.

This clone was observed a single time. The chain is built from TRBV29-1 and TRBJ1-6; the D gene is possibly TRBD1 (6 bases). Germline lookup yields CDR1 SQVTM and CDR2 ANQGSEA. The CDR3 has 14 amino acids. The V and J ends lost 0 bases and 10 bases respectively, with 13 bases between them. CDR3 sequence reads: CSVEEGHDGSPLHF. The CDR3 DNA sequence: TGCAGCGTTGAAGAGGGACACGATGGCTCACCCCTCCACTTT.

This clone has just a few counts. V gene TRBV5-1 combines with J gene TRBJ1-6; 7 bases are shared with TRBD1. The junction had 6 bases not matched to a gene; V was cut back by 4 bases and J by 5 bases. This CDR3 has 15 residues. Germline CDR1 is SGHRS and CDR2 is YFSETQ. The CDR3, as DNA: TGCGCCAGCAGCGATACCACAGGGGATAATTCACCCCTCCACTTT. As protein: CASSDTTGDNSPLHF.

The chain links TRBV6-6 to TRBJ1-2; D may be TRBD1 (5 bases). This CDR3 has 13 residues. Between the trimmed V and J ends, which lost 6 bases and 4 bases, there was a span of 12 bases. The germline CDR1 and CDR2 sequences are MNHNY and SVGAGI (reference sequence). CDR3 bases: TGTGCCAGCAGGCTCCAGGGTCTCTATGGCTACACCTTC. This sequence encodes CASRLQGLYGYTF.

This sequence joins TRBV10-3 and TRBJ1-2; D not certain. V was trimmed by 11 bases and J by 4 bases, leaving 14 bases between them. The CDR3 contains 12 residues. Germline V lookup: CDR1 ENHRY, CDR2 SYGVKD. CDR3 DNA sequence: TGTGCCGTCCAGGACTCAAGCTATGGCTACACCTTC. It specifies CAVQDSSYGYTF.

The count of this clone is one. The rearrangement links TRBV4-3 to TRBJ2-7, with D possibly matching TRBD1 (5 bases). The V end lost 1 base, the J end lost 3 bases, and 7 bases lay between the germline ends. CDR3 length: 13 amino acids. The germline CDR1 and CDR2 sequences are LGHNA and YSLEER. Here the CDR3 DNA reads TGCGCCAGCAGCCAAGGCAGGGTCTACGAGCAGTACTTC. Translating gives CASSQGRVYEQYF.

This chain joins TRBV12-3 or TRBV12-4 and TRBJ1-1; 10 bases align to TRBD1. Trimming cost V 10 bases and J 6 bases; bases outside gene matches: 8. This CDR3 contains 13 residues. This chain's CDR3 is CATTGQGVSEAFF. In nucleotides, the CDR3 is TGTGCCACCACTGGACAGGGGGTCTCTGAAGCTTTCTTT.

The rearrangement uses TRBV19 and TRBJ1-1; D is unresolved. Trimming took off 5 bases at V and 8 bases at J, with 18 bases between the two ends. The CDR3 is 14 amino acids. Per the germline V gene, CDR1 is LNHDA and CDR2 is SQIVND (reference sequence). CDR3: CASSSQRRSGEAFF. The CDR3 DNA is TGTGCCAGTAGTTCCCAGAGACGGTCGGGAGAAGCTTTCTTT.

J is TRBJ1-1 and V is TRBV9; D possibly corresponds to TRBD1 (5 bases). This CDR3 has 16 amino acids. Germline V lookup: CDR1 SGDLS, CDR2 YYNGEE. Between the trimmed V and J ends, which lost 0 bases and 5 bases, there was a span of 17 bases. The CDR3 reads CASSVAPTDGETEAFF. The DNA of the CDR3 is TGTGCCAGCAGCGTAGCCCCGACAGATGGGGAAACTGAAGCTTTCTTT.

The J gene is TRBJ2-7, the V gene TRBV4-3, with 15 bases identical to TRBD2. The germline V gene has CDR1 LGHNA and CDR2 YSLEER. The CDR3 loop spans 19 amino acids. Trimming cost V 0 bases and J 0 bases; bases outside gene matches: 6. The CDR3 nucleotides read TGCGCCAGCAGCCAAGAATGGGGACTAGCGGGGGGCCTCTCCTACGAGCAGTACTTC. Translating it yields CASSQEWGLAGGLSYEQYF.

The V call is TRBV4-3, the J call TRBJ1-4, with a weak D call TRBD1 (5 bases). With 1 base removed from V and 5 bases from J, the gap between germline ends came to 20 bases. This CDR3 is built from 18 residues. Germline assignment: CDR1 LGHNA and CDR2 YSLEER. CDR3 amino acids: CASSQAILHSDSNEKLFF. For the CDR3, the DNA is TGCGCCAGCAGCCAAGCAATTCTGCACTCAGACAGCAATGAAAAACTGTTTTTT.